These T cell receptor beta chains were read from a single sample in a study of T cell changes during pregnancy in multiple sclerosis. Using immunoSEQ multiplex PCR, the repertoire was profiled, and TCRdb retains in-frame clones only, with some absent. The table has about 77,000 clones, 85% to 95% seen once. Here the sequenced sample was peripheral blood, taken after pregnancy. The receptors originated from a female donor in good health, enrolled as a control in a pregnancy study. The CDR3 runs from the conserved cysteine through the conserved F or W. The D gene is left open where the match is weak. The size of a clone is reported for some rows only, either as once, few or many, or as a class for expanded clones.

11	.	TRBV11-3	TRBJ2-5	.	TGTGCCAGCAGCCGAGGAGAGACCCAGTACTTC	CASSRGETQYF
15	.	TRBV7-9	TRBJ2-2	.	TGTGCCAGCAGCTTAGGGCTAGGCAACACCGGGGAGCTGTTTTTT	CASSLGLGNTGELFF
16	TRBD1	TRBV6-6	TRBJ2-2	.	TGTGCCAGCAGTGCCCCGGACAGGGGGAACACCGGGGAGCTGTTTTTT	CASSAPDRGNTGELFF
12	.	TRBV29-1	TRBJ2-3	.	TGCAGCGAGACCCAGGGGAAAGATACGCAGTATTTT	CSETQGKDTQYF
17	TRBD2	TRBV28	TRBJ2-7	.	TGTGCCAGCAGTTATAGGACTAGCGGTCCCTCCTCCTACGAGCAGTACTTC	CASSYRTSGPSSYEQYF
14	.	TRBV19	TRBJ1-1	many	TGTGCCAGTAGTATAGGCAGCGTGGACACTGAAGCTTTCTTT	CASSIGSVDTEAFF
18	TRBD1	TRBV18	TRBJ1-3	.	TGTGCCAGCTCACCACCCGGGACAGAGCAGCTCTCTGGAAACACCATATATTTT	CASSPPGTEQLSGNTIYF
16	.	TRBV19	TRBJ2-4	.	TGTGCCAGTAGTATACAGGGAGGTTTAGCCAAAAACATTCAGTACTTC	CASSIQGGLAKNIQYF
15	.	TRBV11-3	TRBJ2-2	.	TGTGCCAGCCGAAATGGGGCCTCGGGGGCCGGGGAGCTGTTTTTT	CASRNGASGAGELFF
14	.	TRBV5-1	TRBJ2-1	.	TGCGCCAGCAGCACGGGACTCGAAATCAATGAGCAGTTCTTC	CASSTGLEINEQFF
15	TRBD2	TRBV7-9	TRBJ2-2	.	TGTGCCAGCAGCCCATGGACTAGCAACACCGGGGAGCTGTTTTTT	CASSPWTSNTGELFF
14	TRBD1	TRBV2	TRBJ2-2	.	TGTGCCAGCGCGACAGGGGCGAACACCGGGGAGCTGTTTTTT	CASATGANTGELFF
13	.	TRBV4-1	TRBJ2-7	.	TGCGCCAGCAGCCGAGCTTCGAATTACGAGCAGTACTTC	CASSRASNYEQYF
13	.	TRBV19	TRBJ2-3	few	TGTGCCAGTAGTATACTAGCAACGGATACGCAGTATTTT	CASSILATDTQYF
13	.	TRBV30	TRBJ2-1	.	TGTGCCTGGGGCACCGGACAAAACAATGAGCAGTTCTTC	CAWGTGQNNEQFF
11	.	TRBV20-1	TRBJ1-1	.	TGCAGTCTCAGCGGGGACACTGAAGCTTTCTTT	CSLSGDTEAFF
17	TRBD1	TRBV23-1	TRBJ1-1	.	TGCGCCAGCAGTCAGCCCCGGACAGGGGGCCTTTTACCTGAAGCTTTCTTT	CASSQPRTGGLLPEAFF
17	TRBD2	TRBV5-1	TRBJ2-1	once	TGCGCCAGCAGCGGGGGGGGGACTAGCGGGGACTACAATGAGCAGTTCTTC	CASSGGGTSGDYNEQFF
17	.	TRBV4-2	TRBJ1-5	once	TGTGCCAGCAGCCAAGAGTTTCGGGGTACCGGCAATCAGCCCCAGCATTTT	CASSQEFRGTGNQPQHF
16	TRBD2	TRBV5-5	TRBJ2-5	.	TGTGCCAGCAGCTCCGGACTAGCGGGAGGAAGGGAGACCCAGTACTTC	CASSSGLAGGRETQYF
16	TRBD1	TRBV19	TRBJ1-3	.	TGTGCCAGTAGTATAGCCTCGACAGGGGCTGGAAACACCATATATTTT	CASSIASTGAGNTIYF
15	.	TRBV7-9	TRBJ1-1	.	TGTGCCAGCAGCCGCGACAGGTTGGGGGACACTGAAGCTTTCTTT	CASSRDRLGDTEAFF
14	TRBD2	TRBV28	TRBJ2-7	.	TGTGCCAGCGCCCGCGGCGGGAGCTCCTACGAGCAGTACTTC	CASARGGSSYEQYF
15	TRBD2	TRBV2	TRBJ2-1	.	TGTGCCAGCACCCGACGGACTAGCGGGAGCGATGAGCAGTTCTTC	CASTRRTSGSDEQFF
15	TRBD1	TRBV9	TRBJ2-1	.	TGTGCCAGCAGCGTAGTCGGGACAGATAACAATGAGCAGTTCTTC	CASSVVGTDNNEQFF
16	TRBD1	TRBV6-1	TRBJ2-7	.	TGTGCCAGCAGTGACCAGGGACAGAGCACCTCCTACGAGCAGTACTTC	CASSDQGQSTSYEQYF
14	.	TRBV5-1	TRBJ1-6	.	TGCGCCAGCAGCTTGAGGCAGGGCGGTTCACCCCTCCACTTT	CASSLRQGGSPLHF
14	TRBD1	TRBV19	TRBJ2-1	.	TGTGCCAGTAGTATTCATCGGGACAGCGGCGAGCAGTTCTTC	CASSIHRDSGEQFF
12	.	TRBV6-5	TRBJ2-1	.	TGTGCCAGCAGTTACCCGCAGGGTTCGCAGTTCTTC	CASSYPQGSQFF
16	TRBD1	TRBV10-1	TRBJ2-3	.	TGCGCCAGCAGTGACCACAGGGGGTTAAGCACAGATACGCAGTATTTT	CASSDHRGLSTDTQYF
14	.	TRBV6-5	TRBJ2-5	.	TGTGCCAGCCGCCAAGAGGCTGGAGTGTGGGAGCAGTACTTC	CASRQEAGVWEQYF
17	.	TRBV4-3	TRBJ1-5	.	TGCGCCAGCAGCCAAGATTGGACAGTTTATAGCAATCAGCCCCAGCATTTT	CASSQDWTVYSNQPQHF
15	.	TRBV19	TRBJ1-1	.	TGTGCCAGTAGTCGTCAGGGGCAGGGGAACACTGAAGCTTTCTTT	CASSRQGQGNTEAFF
13	.	TRBV27	TRBJ1-5	.	TGTGCCAGCAGTTTAGGGAGGGATCAGCCCCAGCATTTT	CASSLGRDQPQHF
13	.	TRBV13	TRBJ2-1	.	TGTGCCAGCAGCTTAGTCCGTAACAATGAGCAGTTCTTC	CASSLVRNNEQFF
19	TRBD2	TRBV7-9	TRBJ2-3	.	TGTGCCAGCAGCTCCGGGACTAGCGGGAGGGCCCGAGGCACAGATACGCAGTATTTT	CASSSGTSGRARGTDTQYF
16	TRBD2	TRBV10-3	TRBJ2-3	.	TGTGCCATCAGTGAAGGAGCGGGAGATGGGGCAGATACGCAGTATTTT	CAISEGAGDGADTQYF
14	.	TRBV27	TRBJ2-7	once	TGTGCCAGCAGCGGTGGGGGGGCAGTTTACGAGCAGTACTTC	CASSGGGAVYEQYF
19	TRBD1	TRBV5-1	TRBJ2-7	.	TGCGCCAGCAGCTTTGTTTTTTTAGCCCAGGGACAGGGCTTCTACGAGCAGTACTTC	CASSFVFLAQGQGFYEQYF
15	TRBD1	TRBV19	TRBJ2-7	once	TGTGCCAGTAGTATACTAGGGACAGGGCCCTACGAGCAGTACTTC	CASSILGTGPYEQYF